The 5 T cell receptor beta chains given below trace back to one sample, sequenced in a study of Ad26.COV2.S vaccination and SARS-CoV-2 variants. This sample's treatment: roughly 20 received Ad26.COV2.S at low or high dose, single or two shots; about 5 received placebo; per-sample allocation not given. The investigators took samples on day 63 after the first vaccine or placebo injection. The method was immunoSEQ multiplex PCR; TCRdb's version includes in-frame clones alone and lacks a portion of them. The table includes around 500,000 clones, roughly nine tenths detected once. The sample consisted of peripheral blood, taken in a trial of Ad26.COV2.S vaccine versus placebo. The receptors here all came from a person between 18 and 65 years old who received the Ad26.COV2.S COVID-19 vaccine or a placebo.

The gene calls are TRBV7-3 and TRBJ2-1, with 9 bases lining up with TRBD1. There are 14 residues in the CDR3. With 5 bases clipped from V and 4 bases from J, the junction kept 3 bases outside the gene matches. Germline V CDR1 and CDR2: SGHTA, FQGTGA. DNA of the CDR3: TGTGCCAGCAGCGATGGACAGGGGTACAATGAGCAGTTCTTC. Translation gives CASSDGQGYNEQFF.

V gene TRBV5-4 combines with J gene TRBJ2-3, with a tentative D call TRBD2 (6 bases). This CDR3 is built from 14 residues. Germline-derived CDR1 and CDR2 are SGHNT and YYREEE (reference sequence). CDR3 residues: CASAPGGDRDTQYF. The CDR3 nucleotides are TGTGCAAGCGCGCCGGGCGGGGATCGAGATACGCAGTATTTT.

J is TRBJ2-1 and V is TRBV14; no reliable D call. CDR1 and CDR2 from the germline V gene are SGHDN and FVKESK. The ends were cut back, 1 base at V and 9 bases at J, with 7 bases in the middle. The CDR3 spans 12 residues. Written as DNA, the CDR3 is TGTGCCAGCAGCCAAGTGTCGGCTGAGCAGTTCTTC. Protein sequence: CASSQVSAEQFF.

Comment on this clone: Other DNA sequences in the sample encode the same CDR3. The rearrangement links TRBV3-1 (or the pseudogene TRBV3-2) to TRBJ2-1, with 9 positions matching TRBD2. J was trimmed by 4 bases and V by 4 bases; bases with no gene match: 2. This CDR3 spans 14 amino acids. Germline values: CDR1 LGHDT, CDR2 YNNKEL (reference sequence). CDR3 loop: CASSPLAGYNEQFF. The DNA for the CDR3 is TGTGCCAGCAGCCCTCTAGCGGGATACAATGAGCAGTTCTTC.

J is TRBJ1-6 and V is TRBV2, with D hard to call. With 6 bases removed from V and 6 bases from J, the gap between germline ends came to 12 bases. The germline gives CDR1 SNHLY, CDR2 FYNNEI. This CDR3 contains 14 residues. The CDR3 DNA sequence: TGTGCCAGCAGAAGGGAGGTCGGTAATTCACCCCTCCACTTT. Translation: CASRREVGNSPLHF.